Below, 20 T cell receptor beta chains from the same sample are listed, as sequenced in a study of blood T cell repertoires in COVID-19. Assay used: immunoSEQ multiplex PCR; TCRdb lists only in-frame clones, some missing. The table shows just over 300,000 clones, with 80% to 90% occurring only once. Sequencing was done on a sample of PBMCs or T cells enriched from blood (not recorded which). All receptors come from a man aged 25 to 40 who had recovered from COVID-19.

This chain links TRBV7-2 with TRBJ1-1; possibly TRBD1 for D (5 bases). The CDR3 extends over 15 amino acids. The ends were cut back, 6 bases at V and 7 bases at J, with 21 bases in the middle. CDR1 and CDR2 from the germline V gene are SGHTA and FQGNSA. In DNA, the CDR3 is TGTGCCAGCAGTCCGGAGTGGCCTTGGGGGGTTGAAGCTTTCTTT. Protein: CASSPEWPWGVEAFF.

The chain combines TRBV3-1 (or the pseudogene TRBV3-2) with TRBJ2-6; TRBD2 agrees at 11 bases. CDR1 is LGHDT, CDR2 YNNKEL, per germline (reference sequence). J gave up 2 bases and V 4 bases, and 10 bases lay outside the gene matches. The CDR3 is 19 amino acids. The CDR3 sequence: CASSPQVVAGGPGANVLTF. CDR3 bases: TGTGCCAGCAGCCCCCAGGTGGTAGCGGGGGGGCCTGGGGCCAACGTCCTGACTTTC.

This clone has only one observation. V and J are TRBV9 and TRBJ2-3, with TRBD2 matching over 8 bases. The V segment lost 4 bases and the J segment 0 bases; nucleotides outside the gene matches: 10. Looked up from germline, CDR1 is SGDLS and CDR2 is YYNGEE. CDR3 length: 17 amino acids. The CDR3 protein is CASSIRTGGGSTDTQYF. The CDR3 nucleotides read TGTGCCAGCAGCATTAGGACGGGAGGGGGTAGCACAGATACGCAGTATTTT.

The genes are TRBV7-9 and TRBJ1-2; D not resolved. Germline lookup yields CDR1 SEHNR and CDR2 FQNEAQ (reference sequence). Deletions cut 4 bases from V and 8 bases from J, with 14 bases between. The CDR3 extends over 13 amino acids. This CDR3 is CASSWEGLPGYTF. The DNA for the CDR3 is TGTGCCAGCAGCTGGGAGGGCCTCCCAGGCTACACCTTC.

CDR3 in amino acids: CASSLGVSGNLHF. CDR3 DNA: TGTGCCAGCAGCTTAGGAGTGTCGGGAAACCTCCACTTT. This chain uses TRBV7-8 with TRBJ1-6; D is unresolved. Trimming pared 1 base from V and 15 bases from J, leaving 13 bases between. Germline V CDR1 and CDR2: SGHVS, FQNEAQ. The CDR3 is 13 amino acids.

In its sample, this clone was seen once. This rearrangement joins TRBV5-1 to TRBJ2-6; D possibly corresponds to TRBD2 (5 bases). CDR1 is SGHRS, CDR2 YFSETQ, per germline. Trimming took 4 bases from V and 2 from J, leaving 10 bases between them. CDR3 length: 15 amino acids. The DNA of the CDR3 is TGCGCCAGCAGCGCTGGAGGAGCTGGGGCCAACGTCCTGACTTTC. This encodes CASSAGGAGANVLTF.

The rearrangement joins TRBV5-6 to TRBJ1-4; no reliable D call. Trimming cost V 4 bases and J 6 bases, with 16 bases left between them. Germline assignment: CDR1 SGHDT and CDR2 YYEEEE. The CDR3 runs 15 residues. CDR3 loop: CASSPPGGSDEKLFF. CDR3 coding DNA: TGTGCCAGCAGCCCCCCGGGTGGCTCGGATGAAAAACTGTTTTTT.

V usage is TRBV13 and J usage is TRBJ2-1; tentatively, D is TRBD1 (6 bases). There are 14 residues in the CDR3. V was cut by 5 bases and J by 6 bases, with 14 bases left in between. Germline CDR1 reads PRHDT; CDR2 reads FYEKMQ (reference sequence). Here the CDR3 reads CASSPPGHLNEQFF. The CDR3 region has the DNA TGTGCCAGCAGCCCTCCGGGACACCTCAATGAGCAGTTCTTC.

The DNA for the CDR3 is TGTGCCAGCAGCCTTATGCGTAGGACAGCTGCAACTAATGAAAAACTGTTTTTT. Residues: CASSLMRRTAATNEKLFF. J is TRBJ1-4 and V is TRBV7-8; the D gene is possibly TRBD1 (6 bases). The germline CDR1 and CDR2 sequences are SGHVS and FQNEAQ. The CDR3 loop spans 18 amino acids. Trimming cost V 5 bases and J 0 bases, with 19 bases left between them.

The V call is TRBV7-3, the J call TRBJ1-1; 8 positions agree with TRBD1. V shed 3 bases and J 6 bases; nucleotides not matched to a gene: 9. There are 15 residues in the CDR3. CDR1 is SGHTA and CDR2 is FQGTGA in the germline V gene. The CDR3: CASSLYGQGVSEAFF. CDR3 coding DNA: TGTGCCAGCAGCTTGTATGGACAGGGAGTATCTGAAGCTTTCTTT.

The rearrangement uses TRBV6-6 and TRBJ1-5, with 7 bases aligning to TRBD1. V lost 5 bases and J lost 3; bases outside the gene matches: 10. CDR1 MNHNY and CDR2 SVGAGI come from the germline V gene (reference sequence). CDR3 length: 16 amino acids. CDR3 sequence reads: CASSPSAGGNNQPQHF. The CDR3 DNA sequence: TGTGCCAGCAGTCCCTCCGCAGGGGGAAACAATCAGCCCCAGCATTTT.

V usage is TRBV5-1 and J usage is TRBJ1-2; 9 bases fit TRBD1. The germline gives CDR1 SGHRS, CDR2 YFSETQ. The CDR3 extends over 14 amino acids. Unmatched junction bases numbered 9, after V lost 4 bases and J lost 8 bases. CDR3 loop: CASSTRTGASGYTF. CDR3 DNA sequence: TGCGCCAGCAGCACAAGGACAGGGGCGAGCGGCTACACCTTC.

The chain uses TRBV30 and TRBJ2-7; 14 bases match TRBD2. Germline V gene lookup returns CDR1 GTSNPN and CDR2 SVGIG (reference sequence). The CDR3 loop spans 14 amino acids. V dropped 3 bases and J dropped 4; count of bases not matched to a gene: 2. The CDR3: CAWSGTSGGYEQYF. The CDR3 DNA sequence: TGTGCCTGGAGCGGGACTAGCGGGGGATACGAGCAGTACTTC.

V and J are TRBV2 and TRBJ2-7; 11 bases agree with TRBD2. Trimming cost V 3 bases and J 4 bases; bases outside gene matches: 5. This CDR3 is 15 amino acids long. Germline-derived CDR1 and CDR2 are SNHLY and FYNNEI. The CDR3 protein is CASSESSGGNYEQYF. The DNA for the CDR3 is TGTGCCAGCAGTGAGTCTAGCGGGGGGAATTACGAGCAGTACTTC.

CDR3 sequence (DNA): TGTGCCAGCACTCCGACGTGGCGGGGGGACTACAATGAGCAGTTCTTC. It codes for CASTPTWRGDYNEQFF. The chain combines TRBV6-4 with TRBJ2-1, with TRBD2 identical over 8 bases. Germline assignment: CDR1 MRHNA and CDR2 SNTAGT. This CDR3 spans 16 amino acids. The junction had 11 bases not matched to a gene; V was cut back by 7 bases and J by 3 bases.

In regard to this clone: The same CDR3 arises from other DNA sequences in this sample as well. The CDR3, as DNA: TGTGCCAGCAGCTATGACAACTACGAGCAGTACTTC. It codes for CASSYDNYEQYF. V and J are TRBV7-9 and TRBJ2-7, with D hard to call. The CDR3 consists of 12 residues. Germline CDR1 is SEHNR and CDR2 is FQNEAQ (reference sequence). The V gene lost 4 bases and the J gene lost 3 bases, with 7 bases spanning the gap.

V and J are TRBV10-3 and TRBJ1-2; tentative D call: TRBD1 (5 bases). Trimming removed 2 bases at V and 0 bases at J, with 16 bases between. This CDR3 spans 17 amino acids. CDR1 and CDR2 (germline): ENHRY, SYGVKD. The CDR3 region has the DNA TGTGCCATCAGTGAGCCGACGGCGGGGGAAACTAACTATGGCTACACCTTC. Protein sequence: CAISEPTAGETNYGYTF.

CDR3 in DNA: TGCGCCAGCAGTGAGTCTCCACTAGCGGGGGATAACACAGATACGCAGTATTTT. Its protein product is CASSESPLAGDNTDTQYF. The V call is TRBV10-1, the J call TRBJ2-3; 11 bases are a match to TRBD2. CDR1 and CDR2 from the germline V gene are WNHNN and SYGVQD (reference sequence). CDR3 length equals 18 residues. V was pared by 0 bases and J by 2 bases, with 7 bases of the junction left unmatched.

A remark on this clone: The sample holds other DNA sequences that translate to the same CDR3. This sequence joins TRBV9 and TRBJ1-5; no reliable D call. The germline V gene encodes CDR1 SGDLS and CDR2 YYNGEE. Between the trimmed V and J ends, which lost 0 bases and 2 bases, there was a span of 6 bases. CDR3 length: 14 residues. For the CDR3, the DNA is TGTGCCAGCAGCGTAGGCGGGGGCAATCAGCCCCAGCATTTT. This translates into CASSVGGGNQPQHF.

In this sample, this clone turned up a few times. The chain carries TRBV19 and TRBJ1-1, with D possibly TRBD1 on 6 matching bases. The V end was cut by 8 bases, the J end by 2 bases, with 12 bases between. Germline CDR1 and CDR2: LNHDA and SQIVND (reference sequence). The CDR3 consists of 13 residues. The CDR3 DNA reads TGTGCCAGTCGTAGCAGGGGAAACACTGAAGCTTTCTTT. Protein product: CASRSRGNTEAFF.